The T cell receptor beta chain described here comes from a study of Ad26.COV2.S vaccination and SARS-CoV-2 variants. Sequenced by immunoSEQ multiplex PCR; TCRdb stores in-frame clones only, minus some. The sample shows some 520,000 clones, 87% of them seen only once. Treatment here: about 20 received Ad26.COV2.S at low or high dose, single or two shots; about 5 received placebo; per-sample allocation not given. At day 63 after the first vaccine or placebo injection, samples were drawn. Germline lookup yields CDR1 KGHDR and CDR2 SFDVKD. The V and J ends lost 3 bases and 5 bases respectively, with 15 bases between them. The CDR3 has 15 amino acids.

The sequences come from peripheral blood, collected in a trial of Ad26.COV2.S vaccine versus placebo. The origin of this receptor is a person between 18 and 60 years old who received the Ad26.COV2.S COVID-19 vaccine or a placebo. The chain is built from TRBV24-1 and TRBJ2-5; the D is unclear. CDR3 DNA: TGTGCCACCAGTGATCCCACGCCGGGCGGCGAGACCCAGTACTTC. Translated: CATSDPTPGGETQYF.